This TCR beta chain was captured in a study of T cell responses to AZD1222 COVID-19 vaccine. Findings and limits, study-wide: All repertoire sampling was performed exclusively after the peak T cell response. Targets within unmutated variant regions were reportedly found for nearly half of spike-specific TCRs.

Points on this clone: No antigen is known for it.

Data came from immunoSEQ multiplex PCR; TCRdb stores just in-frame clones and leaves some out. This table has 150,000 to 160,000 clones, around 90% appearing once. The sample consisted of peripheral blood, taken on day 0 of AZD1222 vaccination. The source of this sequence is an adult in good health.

The CDR3 nucleotides read TGCGCCAGCAGCATTTCTAGCGGGGACTACAATGAGCAGTTCTTC. It codes for CASSISSGDYNEQFF. The gene calls are TRBV5-1 and TRBJ2-1; 9 bases line up with TRBD2. Germline trimming cut 4 bases from V and 3 bases from J; bases unmatched to any gene: 5. The CDR3 is made up of 15 amino acids. Germline loops: CDR1 SGHRS, CDR2 YFSETQ.